The text below deals with one T cell receptor (beta chain). Its antigen is undetermined. The data are from a study of T cell responses to AZD1222 COVID-19 vaccine. Germline CDR1 and CDR2: KGHDR and SFDVKD. The CDR3 is 14 amino acids. V gave up 4 bases and J gave up 7 bases, with 13 bases separating them. Study-wide findings and caveats: Repertoire sampling was restricted to post-peak T cell response timepoints.

The data were produced by immunoSEQ multiplex PCR, yet TCRdb's version contains in-frame clones alone and is incomplete. The table lists around 120,000 clones, about 92% of them singletons, with around 15% in the top ten. Here the sequenced sample was peripheral blood, taken on day 0 of AZD1222 vaccination. The sequence came from an adult in good health. This rearrangement joins TRBV24-1 to TRBJ2-1; D gene uncertain. CDR3 coding DNA: TGTGCCACCAGTGACATGAGATTTGGGAATGAGCAGTTCTTC. It encodes CATSDMRFGNEQFF.